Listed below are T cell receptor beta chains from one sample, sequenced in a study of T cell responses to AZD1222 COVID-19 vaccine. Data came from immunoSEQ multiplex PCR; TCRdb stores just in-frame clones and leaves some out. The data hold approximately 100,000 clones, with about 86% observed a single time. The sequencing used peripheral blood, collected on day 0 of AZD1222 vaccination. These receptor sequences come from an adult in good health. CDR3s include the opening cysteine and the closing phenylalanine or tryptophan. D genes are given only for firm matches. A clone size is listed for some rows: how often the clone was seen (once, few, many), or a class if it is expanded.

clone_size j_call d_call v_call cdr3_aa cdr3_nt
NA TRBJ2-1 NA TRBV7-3 CASSPQIASYNEQFF TGTGCCAGCAGCCCCCAAATAGCTTCCTACAATGAGCAGTTCTTC
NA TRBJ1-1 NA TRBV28 CASSFLPDLNTEAFF TGTGCCAGCAGTTTCCTACCAGATTTGAACACTGAAGCTTTCTTT
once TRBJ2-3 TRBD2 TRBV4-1 CASSQEGRGATDTQYF TGCGCCAGCAGCCAAGAGGGGAGGGGTGCGACAGATACGCAGTATTTT
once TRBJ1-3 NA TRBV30 CGLESGNTIYF TGTGGGCTGGAGTCAGGAAACACCATATATTTT
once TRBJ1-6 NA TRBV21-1 CASSKDRDNSPLHF TGTGCCAGCAGCAAAGACAGGGATAATTCACCCCTCCACTTT
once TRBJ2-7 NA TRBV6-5 CASNSGEQYF TGTGCCAGCAATTCGGGCGAGCAGTACTTC
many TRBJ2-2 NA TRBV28 CASSLSSRGTGELFF TGTGCCAGCAGTTTATCCTCCCGCGGTACCGGGGAGCTGTTTTTT
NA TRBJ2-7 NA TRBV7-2 CASSVLGLGPYEQYF TGTGCCAGCAGCGTACTAGGGCTGGGTCCCTACGAGCAGTACTTC
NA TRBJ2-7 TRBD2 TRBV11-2 CASSLDSLAGGLTYEQYF TGTGCCAGCAGCTTAGATAGCCTAGCGGGAGGCCTAACCTACGAGCAGTACTTC
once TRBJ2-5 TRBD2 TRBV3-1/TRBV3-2 CASSFQSGRGQETQYF TGTGCCAGCAGCTTTCAGAGCGGGAGGGGGCAAGAGACCCAGTACTTC
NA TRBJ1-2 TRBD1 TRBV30 CAWSRQGAYGYTF TGTGCCTGGAGTCGACAGGGGGCCTATGGCTACACCTTC
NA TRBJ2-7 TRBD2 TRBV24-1 CATSAYGGEQYF TGTGCCACCAGTGCCTACGGGGGGGAGCAGTACTTC
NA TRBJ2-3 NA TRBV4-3 CASSPRTASTDTQYF TGCGCCAGCAGCCCAAGGACAGCTAGCACAGATACGCAGTATTTT
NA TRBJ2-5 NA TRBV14 CASSQQMGETQYF TGTGCCAGCAGCCAGCAAATGGGGGAGACCCAGTACTTC
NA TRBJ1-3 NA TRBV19 CASIGEPSGNTIYF TGTGCCAGTATTGGGGAGCCCTCTGGAAACACCATATATTTT
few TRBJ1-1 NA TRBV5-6 CASSPSPSAIEAFF TGTGCCAGCAGCCCTTCACCTTCGGCGATTGAAGCTTTCTTT
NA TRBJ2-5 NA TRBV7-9 CASSFETQYF TGTGCCAGCAGCTTCGAGACCCAGTACTTC
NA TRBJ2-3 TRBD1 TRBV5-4 CASRRKDRDETDTQYF TGTGCCAGCAGAAGAAAGGACAGGGATGAAACAGATACGCAGTATTTT
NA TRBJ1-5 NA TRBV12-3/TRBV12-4 CASSHRVDQPQHF TGTGCCAGCAGCCACAGGGTGGATCAGCCCCAGCATTTT
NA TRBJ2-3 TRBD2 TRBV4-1 CASSQAPTSGRADTQYF TGCGCCAGCAGCCAAGCCCCGACTAGCGGGAGAGCGGATACGCAGTATTTT
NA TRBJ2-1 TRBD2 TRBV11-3 CASSPGRREGNEQFF TGTGCCAGCAGCCCAGGCCGGCGGGAGGGAAATGAGCAGTTCTTC
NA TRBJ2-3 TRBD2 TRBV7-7 CASCPGLADTDTQYF TGTGCCAGCTGCCCGGGACTAGCAGACACAGATACGCAGTATTTT
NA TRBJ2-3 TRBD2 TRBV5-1 CASSVLATDTQYF TGCGCCAGCTCTGTACTAGCGACAGATACGCAGTATTTT
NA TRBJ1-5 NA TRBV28 CASRGNNQPQHF TGTGCCAGCAGGGGAAACAATCAGCCCCAGCATTTT
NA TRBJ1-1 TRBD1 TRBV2 CASRPDRGRGTEAFF TGTGCCAGCAGACCCGACAGGGGGCGGGGGACTGAAGCTTTCTTT
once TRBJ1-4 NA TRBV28 CASSYRLSGEKLFF TGTGCCAGCAGTTACAGGTTATCGGGTGAAAAACTGTTTTTT